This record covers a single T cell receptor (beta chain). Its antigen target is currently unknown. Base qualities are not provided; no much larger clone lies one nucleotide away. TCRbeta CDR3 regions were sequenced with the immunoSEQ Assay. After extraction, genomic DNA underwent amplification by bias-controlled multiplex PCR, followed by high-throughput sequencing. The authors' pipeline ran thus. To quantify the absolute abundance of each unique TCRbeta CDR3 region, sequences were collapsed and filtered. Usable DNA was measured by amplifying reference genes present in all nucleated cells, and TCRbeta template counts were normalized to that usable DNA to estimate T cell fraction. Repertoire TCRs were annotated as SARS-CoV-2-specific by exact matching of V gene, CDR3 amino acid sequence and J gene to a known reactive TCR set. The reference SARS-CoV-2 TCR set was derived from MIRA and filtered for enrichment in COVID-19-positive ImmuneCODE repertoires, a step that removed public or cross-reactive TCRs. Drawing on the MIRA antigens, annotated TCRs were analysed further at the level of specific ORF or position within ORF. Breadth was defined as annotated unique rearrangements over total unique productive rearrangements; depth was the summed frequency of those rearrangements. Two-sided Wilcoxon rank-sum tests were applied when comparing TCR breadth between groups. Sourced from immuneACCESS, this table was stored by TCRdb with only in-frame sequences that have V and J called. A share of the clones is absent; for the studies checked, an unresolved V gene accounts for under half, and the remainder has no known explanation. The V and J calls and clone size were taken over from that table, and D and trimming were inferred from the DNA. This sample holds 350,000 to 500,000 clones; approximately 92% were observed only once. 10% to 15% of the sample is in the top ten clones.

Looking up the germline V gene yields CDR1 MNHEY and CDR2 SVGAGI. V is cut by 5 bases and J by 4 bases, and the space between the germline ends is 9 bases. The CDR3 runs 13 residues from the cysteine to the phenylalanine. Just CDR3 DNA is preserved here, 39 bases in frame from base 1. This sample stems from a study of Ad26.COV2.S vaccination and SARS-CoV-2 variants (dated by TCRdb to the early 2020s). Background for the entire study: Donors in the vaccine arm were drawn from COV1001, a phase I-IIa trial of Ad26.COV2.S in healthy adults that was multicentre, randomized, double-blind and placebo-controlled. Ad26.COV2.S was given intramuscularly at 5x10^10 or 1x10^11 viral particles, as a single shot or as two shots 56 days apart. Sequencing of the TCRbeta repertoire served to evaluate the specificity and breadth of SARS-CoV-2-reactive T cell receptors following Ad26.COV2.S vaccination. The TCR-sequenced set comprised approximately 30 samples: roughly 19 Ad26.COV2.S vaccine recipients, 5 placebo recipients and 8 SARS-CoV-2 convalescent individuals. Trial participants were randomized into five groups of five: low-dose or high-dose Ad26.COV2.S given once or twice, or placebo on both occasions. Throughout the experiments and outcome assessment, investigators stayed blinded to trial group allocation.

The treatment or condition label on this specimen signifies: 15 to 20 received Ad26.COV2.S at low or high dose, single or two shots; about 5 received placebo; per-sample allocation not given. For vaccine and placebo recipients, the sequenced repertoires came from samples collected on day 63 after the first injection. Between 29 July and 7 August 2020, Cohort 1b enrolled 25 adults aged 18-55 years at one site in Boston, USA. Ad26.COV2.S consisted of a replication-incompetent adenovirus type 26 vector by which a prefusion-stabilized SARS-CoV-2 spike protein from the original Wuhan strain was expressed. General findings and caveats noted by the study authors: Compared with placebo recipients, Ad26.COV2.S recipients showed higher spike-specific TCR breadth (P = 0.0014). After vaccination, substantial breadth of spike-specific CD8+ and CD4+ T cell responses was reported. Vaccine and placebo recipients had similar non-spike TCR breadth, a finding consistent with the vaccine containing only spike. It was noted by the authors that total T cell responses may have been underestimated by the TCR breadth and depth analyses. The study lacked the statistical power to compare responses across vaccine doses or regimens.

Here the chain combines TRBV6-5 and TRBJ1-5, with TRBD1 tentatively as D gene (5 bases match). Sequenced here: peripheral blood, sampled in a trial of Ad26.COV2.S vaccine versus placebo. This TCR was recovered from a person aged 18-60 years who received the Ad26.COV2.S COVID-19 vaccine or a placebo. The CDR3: CASSRDPNQPQHF. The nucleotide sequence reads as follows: TGTGCCAGCAGTAGGGACCCGAATCAGCCCCAGCATTTT.